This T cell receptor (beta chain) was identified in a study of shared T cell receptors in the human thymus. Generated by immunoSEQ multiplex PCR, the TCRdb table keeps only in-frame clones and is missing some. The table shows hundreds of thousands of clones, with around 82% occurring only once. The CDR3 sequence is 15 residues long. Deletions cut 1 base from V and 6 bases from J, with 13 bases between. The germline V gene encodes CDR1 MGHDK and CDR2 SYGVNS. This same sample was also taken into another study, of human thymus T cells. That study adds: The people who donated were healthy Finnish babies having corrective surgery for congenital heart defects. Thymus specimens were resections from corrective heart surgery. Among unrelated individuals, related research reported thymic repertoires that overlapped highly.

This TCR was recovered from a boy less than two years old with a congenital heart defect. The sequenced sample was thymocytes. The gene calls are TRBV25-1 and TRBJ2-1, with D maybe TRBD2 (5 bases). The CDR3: CASSEWPGSLNEQFF. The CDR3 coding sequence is TGTGCCAGCAGTGAATGGCCGGGATCCCTCAATGAGCAGTTCTTC. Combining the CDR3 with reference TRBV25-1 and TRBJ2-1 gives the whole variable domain EADIYQTPRYLVIGTGKKITLECSQTMGHDKMYWYQQDPGMELHLIHYSYGVNSTEKGDLSSESTVSRIRTEHFPLTLESARPSHTSQYLCASSEWPGSLNEQFFGPGTRLTVL.